The 14 T cell receptor beta chains presented below share a single source sample, sequenced in a study of T-cell reconstitution after alpha-beta-depleted transplantation in children (dated by TCRdb to 2016 to 2017). The library was made by PCR. The instrument given in TCRdb is Illumina HiSeq 2500. TCR libraries were prepared with molecular barcoding, using unique molecular identifiers to normalize TCRbeta repertoire quantification. Through fastp at Q25 and MiXCR, TCRdb rebuilt clones from the public reads, retaining in-frame beta chains. Each entry merges the rows of one CDR3 protein and shows their most common DNA and genes. This sample holds some 550,000 distinct CDR3 sequences; around 16% were observed only once. Of the sample, 3% to 3.5% falls within the top ten clones. The material sequenced was PBMCs from the stem cell graft donor, taken from the stem cell graft. These receptors were obtained from a human donor who donated a stem cell graft to a child with acute lymphoblastic leukemia.

The V gene is TRBV29-1, the J gene TRBJ1-2; no firm D call. Trimming cost V 3 bases and J 1 base, with 3 bases left between them. Germline V CDR1 and CDR2: SQVTM, ANQGSEA. The CDR3 loop spans 11 amino acids. CDR3 protein: CSVDSNYGYTF. The CDR3 nucleotides are TGCAGCGTTGACAGTAACTATGGCTACACCTTC.

The J gene is TRBJ1-1, the V gene TRBV12-3 or TRBV12-4; D gene ambiguous. The CDR3 is made up of 12 amino acids. Trimming left V 5 bases short and J 6 bases short, with 10 bases between. The CDR3 loop reads CASSTRGAEAFF. Written as DNA, the CDR3 is TGTGCCAGCAGTACCCGCGGCGCTGAAGCTTTCTTT.

In its sample, this clonotype was seen a few times. The chain couples TRBV4-1 to TRBJ1-1; D is perhaps TRBD1 (5 bases). Germline V gene sequence: CDR1 MGHRA, CDR2 YSYEKL. This CDR3 has 12 residues. The V gene lost 8 bases and the J gene lost 5 bases, with 12 bases spanning the gap. CDR3 amino acids: CASQQGKTEAFF. In nucleotides, the CDR3 is TGCGCCAGCCAGCAGGGAAAGACTGAAGCTTTCTTT.

J is TRBJ2-1 and V is TRBV20-1; perhaps TRBD1 as D (5 bases). The CDR3 spans 12 residues. Trimming shortened V by 7 bases and J by 9 bases, and 16 bases separated the two germline ends. The germline V gene has CDR1 DFQATT and CDR2 SNEGSKA (reference sequence). The CDR3 is CSGPGSLTEQFF. The CDR3 DNA is TGCAGTGGTCCAGGGTCTCTTACTGAGCAGTTCTTC.

This chain joins TRBV6-5 and TRBJ2-3, with 7 bases matching TRBD2. Germline V gives CDR1 MNHEY, CDR2 SVGAGI. This CDR3 is built from 15 residues. V shed 3 bases and J 2 bases; nucleotides not matched to a gene: 5. CDR3 DNA: TGTGCCAGCAGTTATGAGCGGGGTGCCACAGATACGCAGTATTTT. Protein sequence: CASSYERGATDTQYF.

The chain carries TRBV6-5 and TRBJ1-3; the D is unclear. The germline gives CDR1 MNHEY, CDR2 SVGAGI. This CDR3 is built from 15 residues. V was trimmed by 0 bases and J by 0 bases, leaving 6 bases between them. CDR3 amino acids: CASSYSRSSGNTIYF. CDR3 coding DNA: TGTGCCAGCAGTTACTCGAGGTCCTCTGGAAACACCATATATTTT.

The sample holds a few counts of this clonotype. This chain links TRBV5-1 with TRBJ2-7; weak D call: TRBD2 (6 bases). Germline V CDR1 and CDR2: SGHRS, YFSETQ. V lost 5 bases and J 3 bases, leaving 12 bases between the germline ends. The CDR3 is made up of 13 amino acids. In DNA form, the CDR3 reads TGCGCCAGCAGTCTCCAGGAGGGCTACGAGCAGTACTTC. Its translation: CASSLQEGYEQYF.

V gene TRBV5-1 combines with J gene TRBJ2-7; either TRBD1 or TRBD2 may supply D (6 bases each). From germline, CDR1 is SGHRS and CDR2 YFSETQ. This CDR3 has 13 amino acids. Deletions cut 2 bases from V and 5 bases from J, with 11 bases between. The CDR3 reads CASSFEGGNEQYF. For the CDR3, the DNA is TGCGCCAGCAGCTTCGAGGGGGGAAACGAGCAGTACTTC.

The chain joins TRBV4-2 to TRBJ1-4; D unclear. Germline-derived CDR1 and CDR2 are LGHNA and YNFKEQ. CDR3 length equals 15 residues. V dropped 1 base and J dropped 5 bases, with 11 bases sitting between them. The CDR3 loop is CASSQVDGRNEKLFF. In nucleotides, the CDR3 is TGTGCCAGCAGCCAAGTTGACGGCAGAAATGAAAAACTGTTTTTT.

The chain is built from TRBV4-1 and TRBJ2-7; TRBD1 is a possible D gene (6 bases). The CDR3 sequence is 17 residues long. Trimming removed 6 bases at V and 3 bases at J, with 24 bases between. Germline V CDR1 and CDR2: MGHRA, YSYEKL. The CDR3, as DNA: TGCGCCAGCAGTCCATCTACGCGACGGGACAAGCACTACGAGCAGTACTTC. The encoded protein is CASSPSTRRDKHYEQYF.

This sequence joins TRBV20-1 and TRBJ2-3; D is unclear. Germline CDR1 reads DFQATT; CDR2 reads SNEGSKA (reference sequence). The V end was cut by 8 bases, the J end by 6 bases, with 24 bases between. This CDR3 comprises 15 residues. This CDR3 is CSLRPGSIEADTQYF. DNA of the CDR3: TGCAGTCTGAGGCCCGGGTCAATCGAAGCTGATACGCAGTATTTT.

This clonotype was found a few times. The rearrangement joins TRBV20-1 to TRBJ1-2, with D tentatively TRBD1 (5 bases). This CDR3 is 15 amino acids long. Germline CDR1 reads DFQATT; CDR2 reads SNEGSKA (reference sequence). V was clipped by 4 bases and J by 3 bases, with 18 bases between them. CDR3 in DNA: TGCAGTGCTACCACAGGTCCGGCAGGAGACTATGGCTACACCTTC. Protein sequence: CSATTGPAGDYGYTF.

This clonotype showed up just a few times. The chain is built from TRBV7-8 and TRBJ1-1, with D possibly matching TRBD1 (5 bases). The germline V and J ends were trimmed by 7 bases and 7 bases, with 19 bases remaining between them. Per the germline V gene, CDR1 is SGHVS and CDR2 is FQNEAQ. This CDR3 has 14 residues. The CDR3, as DNA: TGTGCCAGCACCTTCCTCCTCCCGGGGCTTGAAGCTTTCTTT. It specifies CASTFLLPGLEAFF.

The genes are TRBV5-1 and TRBJ2-7; 8 bases agree with TRBD1. This CDR3 contains 14 residues. The V segment lost 3 bases and the J segment 3 bases; nucleotides outside the gene matches: 5. The V gene's germline CDR1 is SGHRS and CDR2 YFSETQ. The DNA for the CDR3 is TGCGCCAGCAGCTACAGGGGGAACAACTACGAGCAGTACTTC. Protein product: CASSYRGNNYEQYF.